The clone carrying this T cell receptor beta chain came up a few times. These data originate in a study of blood T cell repertoires in COVID-19. Study at large: Material from acute and convalescent COVID-19 was sourced from the United States, Italy and Spain.

The CDR3 loop spans 15 amino acids. In germline, CDR1 is KGHDR, CDR2 SFDVKD. Trimming took off 3 bases at V and 4 bases at J, with 11 bases between the two ends. Assay used: immunoSEQ multiplex PCR; TCRdb lists only in-frame clones, some missing. The sample has about 250,000 clones; 60% to 75% are singletons. The receptor was derived from a woman older than 75 with acute or convalescent COVID-19. Sample: peripheral blood. This chain uses TRBV24-1 with TRBJ2-2; D not resolved. Here the CDR3 reads CATSDPRRSTGELFF. DNA for the CDR3: TGTGCCACCAGTGATCCGAGGAGATCCACCGGGGAGCTGTTTTTT.